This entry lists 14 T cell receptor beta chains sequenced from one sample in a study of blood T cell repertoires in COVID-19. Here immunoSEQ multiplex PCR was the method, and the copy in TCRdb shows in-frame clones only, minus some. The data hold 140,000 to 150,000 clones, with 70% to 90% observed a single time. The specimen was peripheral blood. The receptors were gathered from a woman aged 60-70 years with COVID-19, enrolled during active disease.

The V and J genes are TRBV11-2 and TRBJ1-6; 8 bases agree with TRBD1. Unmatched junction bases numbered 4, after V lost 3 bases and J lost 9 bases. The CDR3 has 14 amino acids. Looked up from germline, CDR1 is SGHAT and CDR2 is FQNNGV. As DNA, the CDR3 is TGTGCCAGCAGCTTGGCAGGGGGCAGTTCACCCCTCCACTTT. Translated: CASSLAGGSSPLHF. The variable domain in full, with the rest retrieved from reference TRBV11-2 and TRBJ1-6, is EAGVAQSPRYKIIEKRQSVAFWCNPISGHATLYWYQQILGQGPKLLIQFQNNGVVDDSQLPKDRFSAERLKGVDSTLKIQPAKLEDSAVYLCASSLAGGSSPLHFGNGTRLTVT.

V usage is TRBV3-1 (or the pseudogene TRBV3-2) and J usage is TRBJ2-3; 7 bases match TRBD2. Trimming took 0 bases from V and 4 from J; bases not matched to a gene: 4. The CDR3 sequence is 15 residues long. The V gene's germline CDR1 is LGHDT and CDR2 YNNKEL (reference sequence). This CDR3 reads CASSQEGGGADTQYF. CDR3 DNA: TGTGCCAGCAGCCAAGAAGGCGGGGGTGCAGATACGCAGTATTTT.

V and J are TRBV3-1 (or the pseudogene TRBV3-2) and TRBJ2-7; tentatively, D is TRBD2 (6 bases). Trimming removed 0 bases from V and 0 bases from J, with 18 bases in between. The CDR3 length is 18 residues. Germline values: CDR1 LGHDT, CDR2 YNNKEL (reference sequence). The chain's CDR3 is CASSQDLGTALSSYEQYF. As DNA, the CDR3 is TGTGCCAGCAGCCAAGATCTGGGGACTGCCCTAAGCTCCTACGAGCAGTACTTC.

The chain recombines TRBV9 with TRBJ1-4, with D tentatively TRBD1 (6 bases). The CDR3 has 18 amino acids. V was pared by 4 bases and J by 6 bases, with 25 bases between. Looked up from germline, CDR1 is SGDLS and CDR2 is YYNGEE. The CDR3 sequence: CASSLDWGRQGEYEKLFF. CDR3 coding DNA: TGTGCCAGCAGCCTTGATTGGGGGCGCCAAGGTGAGTATGAAAAACTGTTTTTT.

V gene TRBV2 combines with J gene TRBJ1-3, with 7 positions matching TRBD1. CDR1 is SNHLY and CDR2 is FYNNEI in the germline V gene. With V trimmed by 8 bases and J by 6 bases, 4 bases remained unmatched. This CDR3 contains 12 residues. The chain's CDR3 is CASDRDTNTIYF. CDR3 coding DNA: TGTGCCAGCGACAGGGATACAAACACCATATATTTT.

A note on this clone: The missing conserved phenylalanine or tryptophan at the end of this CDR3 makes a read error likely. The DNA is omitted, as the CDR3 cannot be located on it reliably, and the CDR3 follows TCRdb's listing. CDR3 protein: CASSPIKKTQC. This chain connects TRBV5-4 to TRBJ1-1; the D call TRBD1 from the table was never checked on the DNA. CDR1 and CDR2 (germline): SGHNT, YYREEE (reference sequence). The CDR3 sequence runs 11 residues, both termini included.

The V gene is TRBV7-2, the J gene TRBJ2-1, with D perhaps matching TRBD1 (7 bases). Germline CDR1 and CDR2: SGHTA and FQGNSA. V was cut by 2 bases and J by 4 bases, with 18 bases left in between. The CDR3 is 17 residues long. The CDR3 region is CASSLIWRGRTYNEQFF. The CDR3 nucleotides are TGTGCCAGCAGCTTAATTTGGAGGGGGCGCACTTACAATGAGCAGTTCTTC. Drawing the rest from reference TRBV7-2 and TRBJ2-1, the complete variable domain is GAGVSQSPSNKVTEKGKDVELRCDPISGHTALYWYRQSLGQGLEFLIYFQGNSAPDKSGLPSDRFSAERTGGSVSTLTIQRTQQEDSAVYLCASSLIWRGRTYNEQFFGPGTRLTVL.

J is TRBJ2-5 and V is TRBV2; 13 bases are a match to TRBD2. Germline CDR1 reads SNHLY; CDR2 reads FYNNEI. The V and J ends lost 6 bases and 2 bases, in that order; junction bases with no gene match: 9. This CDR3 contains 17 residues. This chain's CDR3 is CASRRTSGGAPQETQYF. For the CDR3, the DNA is TGTGCCAGCAGGAGGACTAGCGGGGGAGCTCCGCAAGAGACCCAGTACTTC.

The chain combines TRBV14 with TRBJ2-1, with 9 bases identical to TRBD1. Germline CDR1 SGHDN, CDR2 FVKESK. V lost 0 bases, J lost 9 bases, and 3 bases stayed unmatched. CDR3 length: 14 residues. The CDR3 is CASSQEQGASEQFF. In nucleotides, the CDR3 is TGTGCCAGCAGCCAAGAACAGGGGGCGAGTGAGCAGTTCTTC.

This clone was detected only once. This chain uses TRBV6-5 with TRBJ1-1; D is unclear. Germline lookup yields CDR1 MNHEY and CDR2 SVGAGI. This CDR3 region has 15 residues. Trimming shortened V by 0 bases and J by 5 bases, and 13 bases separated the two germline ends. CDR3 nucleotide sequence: TGTGCCAGCAGTTACTCTGGAGACGCTGGGACTGAAGCTTTCTTT. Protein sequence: CASSYSGDAGTEAFF.

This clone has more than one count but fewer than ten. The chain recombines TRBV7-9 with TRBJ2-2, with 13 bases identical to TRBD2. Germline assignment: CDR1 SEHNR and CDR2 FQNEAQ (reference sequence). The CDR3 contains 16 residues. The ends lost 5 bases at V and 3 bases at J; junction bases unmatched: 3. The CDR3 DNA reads TGTGCCAGCAGCCGGACTAGCGGGGGACACACCGGGGAGCTGTTTTTT. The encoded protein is CASSRTSGGHTGELFF.

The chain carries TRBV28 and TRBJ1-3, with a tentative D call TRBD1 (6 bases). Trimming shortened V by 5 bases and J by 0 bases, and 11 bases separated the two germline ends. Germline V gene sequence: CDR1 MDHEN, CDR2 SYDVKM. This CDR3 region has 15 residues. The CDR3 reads CASSETGDSGNTIYF. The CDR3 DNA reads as TGTGCCAGCAGTGAGACAGGAGACTCTGGAAACACCATATATTTT.

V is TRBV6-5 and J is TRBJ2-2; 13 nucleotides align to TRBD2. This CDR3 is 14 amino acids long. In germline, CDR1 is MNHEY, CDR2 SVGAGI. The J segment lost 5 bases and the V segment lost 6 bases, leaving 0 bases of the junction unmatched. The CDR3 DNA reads TGTGCCAGCAGACTAGCGGGGGGGACCGGGGAGCTGTTTTTT. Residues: CASRLAGGTGELFF.

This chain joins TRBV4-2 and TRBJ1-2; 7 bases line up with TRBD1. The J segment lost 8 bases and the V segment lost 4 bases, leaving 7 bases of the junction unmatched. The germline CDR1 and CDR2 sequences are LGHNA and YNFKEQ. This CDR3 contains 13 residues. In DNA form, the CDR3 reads TGTGCCAGCAGCCCCTCAGGGGGGAACGGCTACACCTTC. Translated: CASSPSGGNGYTF.